This TCR beta chain emerged from a study of T cell repertoires in cytomegalovirus infection (dated by TCRdb to about 2019). As for the study more broadly: Peptide stimulations targeted recently identified HLA-C-restricted CMV epitopes, whose presentation resists viral immunomodulation, together with well-studied HLA-B-restricted epitopes. Because public TCR beta signatures pointed to carriage of CMV infection together with the matching HLA type, the HLA type of each donor mattered for the analysis.

About this clonotype itself: The clone's antigen remains unknown. Base quality data are lacking; no much larger clone is found one base away.

The data were produced on an Illumina HiSeq 1500. TCRdb cleaned the public reads at Q25 with fastp, built clones with MiXCR and kept in-frame beta chains. One record per CDR3 amino acid sequence lists the most common genes and DNA. Here the sample has about 150,000 distinct CDR3 sequences; over 30% occur a single time. The ten largest clones represent around half of the sample. What the authors observed across the whole study: Cumulative frequency of public TCR beta family members discriminated carriers of CMV infection plus the relevant HLA type in this cohort and an independent approximately 370-donor cohort. The ex vivo response was dominated by HLA-C-restricted CMV-specific TCR beta clonotypes, and the single most frequent clonotype in two of eight donors was supplied by these HLA-C-restricted clonotypes.

The treatment or condition label for this specimen denotes: in vitro stimulation with specific CMV peptide epitopes to enrich CMV-specific T cells. The sequence was obtained from a human donor in good health (CMV status not recorded). Some clones in this sample may be carry-over from other donors' samples. The sample was CD8+ T cells from cultured PBMCs, taken from culture after CMV antigen stimulation.

The nucleotide sequence is given as TGTGCCAGCAGCCACCCGACGGATGTCTGGGGCTACACCTTC. It translates as CASSHPTDVWGYTF. The chain links TRBV7-4 with TRBJ1-2, with no reliable assignment of the D segment. The CDR3 measures 14 amino acids from cysteine to phenylalanine. CDR3 DNA only is kept here, 42 bases in frame from base 1. V is shortened by 5 bases, J by 8 bases, and the region joining them spans 18 bases. As encoded in the germline V gene, CDR1 is SGHVT while CDR2 is SQSDAQ.